The clone carrying this T cell receptor beta chain turned up a few times. Unmatched junction bases numbered 5, after V lost 0 bases and J lost 4 bases. CDR1 and CDR2 from the germline V gene are LGHNA and YNFKEQ. There are 16 residues in the CDR3. The data were taken from a study of cytomegalovirus exposure and HLA in healthy donors. Primers for the PCR totalled 60 Vbeta and 13 Jbeta. The method was immunoSEQ multiplex PCR; TCRdb's version includes in-frame clones alone and lacks a portion of them. The table has more than 95,000 clones, around 76% seen once. The chain joins TRBV4-2 to TRBJ2-3; 9 bases map to TRBD2. The TCR sequence derives from a woman in her sixties or seventies in good health and CMV-seropositive. Specimen: PBMCs. The CDR3 is CASSQDSGGGADTQYF. The CDR3 nucleotides are TGTGCCAGCAGCCAAGATTCGGGCGGGGGGGCAGATACGCAGTATTTT.